This T cell receptor beta chain was observed in a study of CD8+ T cells in alopecia areata. The germline V gene has CDR1 GTSNPN and CDR2 SVGIG (reference sequence). Trimming removed 3 bases from V and 2 bases from J, with 14 bases in between. This CDR3 is built from 14 residues. Stated treatment: oral pan-JAK inhibitor, 5-10 mg twice daily. It was cDNA, reverse transcribed from extracted RNA, that served as the sequencing template. Sequencing was performed with immunoSEQ multiplex PCR; in TCRdb, only in-frame clones are kept and a portion is missing. The table records about 120,000 clones, roughly three fifths of them present only once.

The TCR was taken from a human donor with alopecia areata. The source material was CD4+ T cells sorted from blood, sampled at week 24, from a patient treated with tofacitinib. The rearrangement joins TRBV30 to TRBJ2-7; D may be TRBD2 (6 bases). The CDR3: CAWSGLARTYEQYF. The CDR3 bases are TGTGCCTGGAGCGGGCTAGCGAGAACCTACGAGCAGTACTTC.